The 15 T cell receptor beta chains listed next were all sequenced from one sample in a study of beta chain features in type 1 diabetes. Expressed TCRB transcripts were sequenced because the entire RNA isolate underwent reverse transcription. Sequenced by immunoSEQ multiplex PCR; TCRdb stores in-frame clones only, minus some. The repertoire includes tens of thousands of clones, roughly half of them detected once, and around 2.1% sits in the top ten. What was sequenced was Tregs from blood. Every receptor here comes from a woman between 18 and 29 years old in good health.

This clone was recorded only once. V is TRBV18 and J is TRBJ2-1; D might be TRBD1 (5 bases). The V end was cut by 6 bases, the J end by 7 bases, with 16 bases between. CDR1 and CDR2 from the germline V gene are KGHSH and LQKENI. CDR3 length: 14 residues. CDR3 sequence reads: CASSSPRRGNEQFF. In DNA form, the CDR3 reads TGTGCCAGCTCTTCTCCGCGTAGGGGAAATGAGCAGTTCTTC.

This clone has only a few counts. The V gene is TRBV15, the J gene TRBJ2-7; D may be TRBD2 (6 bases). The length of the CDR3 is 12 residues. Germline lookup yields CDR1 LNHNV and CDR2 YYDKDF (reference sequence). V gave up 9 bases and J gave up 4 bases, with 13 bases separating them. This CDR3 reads CATGPGLYEQYF. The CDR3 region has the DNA TGTGCCACTGGGCCGGGACTTTACGAGCAGTACTTC.

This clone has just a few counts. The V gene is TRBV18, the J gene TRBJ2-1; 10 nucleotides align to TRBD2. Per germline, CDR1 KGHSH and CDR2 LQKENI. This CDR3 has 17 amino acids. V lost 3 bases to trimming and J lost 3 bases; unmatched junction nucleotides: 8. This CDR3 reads CASSPPSGRVHYNEQFF. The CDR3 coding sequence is TGTGCCAGCTCACCGCCTAGCGGGAGAGTCCACTACAATGAGCAGTTCTTC.

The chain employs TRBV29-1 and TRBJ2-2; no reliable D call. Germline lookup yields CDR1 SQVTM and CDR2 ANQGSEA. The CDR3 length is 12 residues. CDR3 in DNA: TGCAACGCTGCCTCCGGTCGTCGGGAGCTGTTTTTT. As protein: CNAASGRRELFF.

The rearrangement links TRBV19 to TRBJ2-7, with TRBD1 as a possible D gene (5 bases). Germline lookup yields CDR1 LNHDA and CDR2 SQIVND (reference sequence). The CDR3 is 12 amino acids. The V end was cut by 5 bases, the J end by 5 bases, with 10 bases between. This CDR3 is CASSAGFNEQYF. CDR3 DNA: TGTGCCAGTAGTGCAGGGTTCAACGAGCAGTACTTC.

CDR3 bases: TGCGCCAGCAGCCAAGGGACACGGCTCTACGAGCAGTACTTC. It encodes CASSQGTRLYEQYF. The gene calls are TRBV4-1 and TRBJ2-7; TRBD1 might be the D (5 bases). This CDR3 is 14 amino acids long. Trimming pared 1 base from V and 3 bases from J, leaving 10 bases between. Germline V gene lookup returns CDR1 MGHRA and CDR2 YSYEKL.

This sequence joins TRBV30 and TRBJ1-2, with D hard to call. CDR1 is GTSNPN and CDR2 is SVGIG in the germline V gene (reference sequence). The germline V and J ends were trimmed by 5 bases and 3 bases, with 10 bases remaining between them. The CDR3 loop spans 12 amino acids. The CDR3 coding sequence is TGTGCCTGGGGTAACAGCTACTATGGCTACACCTTC. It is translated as CAWGNSYYGYTF.

The CDR3 reads CSATENYGYTF. CDR3 in DNA: TGCAGTGCAACAGAGAACTATGGCTACACCTTC. The chain recombines TRBV20-1 with TRBJ1-2; no clear D gene. The CDR3 contains 11 residues. Germline V gives CDR1 DFQATT, CDR2 SNEGSKA (reference sequence). Trimming stripped 6 bases from V and 2 bases from J, with 7 bases between.

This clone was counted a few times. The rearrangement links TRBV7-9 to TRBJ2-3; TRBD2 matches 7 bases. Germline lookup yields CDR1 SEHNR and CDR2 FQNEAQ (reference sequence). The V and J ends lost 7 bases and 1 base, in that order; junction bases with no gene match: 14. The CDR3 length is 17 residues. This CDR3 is CASIPPLGGRGTDTQYF. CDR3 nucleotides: TGTGCCAGCATCCCGCCGCTCGGGGGGAGAGGCACAGATACGCAGTATTTT.

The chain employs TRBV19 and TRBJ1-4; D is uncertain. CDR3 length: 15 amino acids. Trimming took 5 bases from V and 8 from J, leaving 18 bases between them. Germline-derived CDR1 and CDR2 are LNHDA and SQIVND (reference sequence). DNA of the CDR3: TGTGCCAGTAGTGCCACCTTGGGCGCTTCCGAAAAACTGTTTTTT. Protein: CASSATLGASEKLFF.

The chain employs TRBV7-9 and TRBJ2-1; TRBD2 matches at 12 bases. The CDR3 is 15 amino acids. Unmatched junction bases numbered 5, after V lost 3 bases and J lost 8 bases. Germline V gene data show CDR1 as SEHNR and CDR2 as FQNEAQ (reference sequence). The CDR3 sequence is CASSLASGRAYEQFF. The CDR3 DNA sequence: TGTGCCAGCAGCTTGGCTAGCGGGAGGGCGTATGAGCAGTTCTTC.

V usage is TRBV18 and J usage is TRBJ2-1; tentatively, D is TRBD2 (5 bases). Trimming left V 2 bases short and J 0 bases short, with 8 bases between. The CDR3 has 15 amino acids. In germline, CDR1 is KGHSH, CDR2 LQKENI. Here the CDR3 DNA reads TGTGCCAGCTCACCAAGCACTAGCTCCTACAATGAGCAGTTCTTC. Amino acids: CASSPSTSSYNEQFF.

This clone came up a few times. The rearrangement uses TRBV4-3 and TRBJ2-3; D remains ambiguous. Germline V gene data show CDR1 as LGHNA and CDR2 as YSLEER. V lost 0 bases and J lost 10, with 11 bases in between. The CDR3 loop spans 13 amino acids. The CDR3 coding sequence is TGCGCCAGCAGCCAAGATATCAAGAGTTCGCAGTATTTT. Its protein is CASSQDIKSSQYF.

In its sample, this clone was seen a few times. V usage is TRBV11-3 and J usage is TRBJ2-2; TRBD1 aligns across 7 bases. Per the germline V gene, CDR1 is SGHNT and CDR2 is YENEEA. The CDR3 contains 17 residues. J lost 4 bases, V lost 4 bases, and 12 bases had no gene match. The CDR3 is CASSSRATGVGTGELFF. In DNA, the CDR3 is TGTGCCAGCAGCTCAAGGGCAACAGGGGTGGGCACCGGGGAGCTGTTTTTT.

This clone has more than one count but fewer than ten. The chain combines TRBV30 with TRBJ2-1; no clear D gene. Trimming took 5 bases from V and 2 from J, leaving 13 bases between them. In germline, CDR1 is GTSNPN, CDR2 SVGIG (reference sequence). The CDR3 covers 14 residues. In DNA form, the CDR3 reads TGTGCCTGGGCCCGGTCAACTACCTACAATGAGCAGTTCTTC. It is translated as CAWARSTTYNEQFF.